This T cell receptor beta chain stems from a study of sequential checkpoint blockade in melanoma. The overall study: Each arm's sequence ended with maintenance nivolumab.

With 4 bases removed from V and 6 bases from J, the gap between germline ends came to 14 bases. The CDR3 is made up of 14 amino acids. The germline V gene encodes CDR1 MNHEY and CDR2 SVGAGI. Profiled with immunoSEQ multiplex PCR; TCRdb holds only in-frame clones, not every one. The data show roughly 10,000 clones, around 56% seen once. Treatment specified: randomized to nivolumab then ipilimumab (arm A) or the reverse (arm B). No patient had prior DNA-damaging chemotherapy. PBMC sorting kept live CD3+CD8+ cells without CD19 or CD56. The V call is TRBV6-5, the J call TRBJ2-3; D remains ambiguous. The TCR originated in a human donor with melanoma. Source: CD8+ T cells sorted from blood (inferred from file names), taken from a patient given nivolumab and ipilimumab in sequence. The CDR3 loop reads CASSSLGRPDTQYF. CDR3 bases: TGTGCCAGCAGTTCTCTGGGCCGTCCGGATACGCAGTATTTT.